This entry lists 10 T cell receptor beta chains sequenced from one sample in a study of TIL therapy for anti-PD-1-resistant metastatic lung cancer. The libraries were made with immunoSEQ v3. Sequenced by immunoSEQ multiplex PCR; TCRdb stores in-frame clones only, minus some. The table records around 30,000 clones, around two thirds of them present only once. Specified time point: pre-treatment sample, taken before nivolumab and TIL therapy. The sample consisted of blood, taken at baseline. The receptor source for this set is a woman aged 30-85 years with non-small cell lung cancer.

This clone was seen only a few times. The CDR3 DNA reads TGTGCCAGCAGCTTGCTAGCGGTTGGGGATACGCAGTATTTT. Translation gives CASSLLAVGDTQYF. This chain uses TRBV5-6 with TRBJ2-3; 7 nucleotides match TRBD2. Per the germline V gene, CDR1 is SGHDT and CDR2 is YYEEEE. The ends lost 1 base at V and 6 bases at J; junction bases unmatched: 5. This CDR3 region has 14 residues.

The chain combines TRBV7-8 with TRBJ1-4; TRBD1 might be the D (6 bases). The germline V and J ends were trimmed by 5 bases and 8 bases, with 18 bases remaining between them. Germline CDR1 is SGHVS and CDR2 is FQNEAQ. The CDR3 loop spans 15 amino acids. Here the CDR3 DNA reads TGTGCCAGCAGCAAACAGGGAGGCAGGAACGAAAAACTGTTTTTT. Its protein is CASSKQGGRNEKLFF.

The J gene is TRBJ2-7, the V gene TRBV19; D call uncertain. There are 13 residues in the CDR3. The germline gives CDR1 LNHDA, CDR2 SQIVND (reference sequence). Trimming pared 3 bases from V and 5 bases from J, leaving 11 bases between. The CDR3 DNA follows: TGTGCCAGTAGTATCGGTCTATATGACGAGCAGTACTTC. This gives the protein CASSIGLYDEQYF.

The rearrangement uses TRBV28 and TRBJ2-1; 9 bases are a match to TRBD2. The trim removed 3 bases at V and 5 bases at J, leaving 5 bases unmatched. CDR1 and CDR2 from the germline V gene are MDHEN and SYDVKM. This CDR3 is built from 15 residues. The CDR3 reads CASSFGLARNNEQFF. The CDR3 nucleotides are TGTGCCAGCAGTTTCGGACTAGCGAGGAACAATGAGCAGTTCTTC.

A word on this clone: Mismatch with germline at one junction end may stem from a read error. The V gene is TRBV10-3, the J gene TRBJ2-7; 9 nucleotides agree with TRBD1. The CDR3 runs 14 residues. Germline V gene sequence: CDR1 ENHRY, CDR2 SYGVKD. The CDR3: CASREGGQGEATHF. The CDR3 DNA reads TGTGCCTCCCGAGAGGGGGGACAGGGAGAAGCAACCCACTTC.

This clone was picked up a small number of times. The chain links TRBV19 to TRBJ2-7; the match to TRBD2 covers 7 bases. With 10 bases clipped from V and 3 bases from J, the junction kept 6 bases outside the gene matches. This CDR3 has 12 amino acids. The germline V gene encodes CDR1 LNHDA and CDR2 SQIVND (reference sequence). The CDR3 sequence is CATQSGGYEQYF. DNA of the CDR3: TGTGCCACCCAGTCGGGAGGCTACGAGCAGTACTTC.

The V gene is TRBV27, the J gene TRBJ2-7; D call uncertain. Trimming removed 6 bases from V and 0 bases from J, with 15 bases in between. Germline-derived CDR1 and CDR2 are MNHEY and SMNVEV (reference sequence). This CDR3 spans 15 amino acids. This CDR3 is CASRLSPYNSYEQYF. The CDR3 DNA is TGTGCCAGCAGACTAAGTCCCTATAACTCCTACGAGCAGTACTTC.

This clone was seen a handful of times. The gene calls are TRBV10-3 and TRBJ2-7; weak D call: TRBD2 (6 bases). Trimming shortened V by 4 bases and J by 4 bases, and 11 bases separated the two germline ends. This CDR3 has 13 residues. Germline CDR1 reads ENHRY; CDR2 reads SYGVKD. The CDR3 is CAISVAGSYEQYF. The CDR3 DNA reads TGTGCCATCAGTGTCGCCGGGAGTTACGAGCAGTACTTC.

Turning to this clone: The sample contains more than one DNA sequence encoding this CDR3. J is TRBJ2-7 and V is TRBV5-1; no reliable D call. The CDR3 contains 12 residues. Deletions cut 0 bases from V and 4 bases from J, with 5 bases between. Germline V gives CDR1 SGHRS, CDR2 YFSETQ. The CDR3 nucleotides are TGCGCCAGCAGCTTGGTCGGTTACGAGCAGTACTTC. Translated: CASSLVGYEQYF.

This clone occurred once. J is TRBJ1-4 and V is TRBV10-2; 7 bases map to TRBD1. CDR1 and CDR2 (germline): WSHSY, SAAADI. The CDR3 runs to 12 residues. Unmatched junction bases numbered 3, after V lost 6 bases and J lost 8 bases. The CDR3 bases are TGCGCCAGCAGGCGGGACAGCGAAAAACTGTTTTTT. Its translation: CASRRDSEKLFF.